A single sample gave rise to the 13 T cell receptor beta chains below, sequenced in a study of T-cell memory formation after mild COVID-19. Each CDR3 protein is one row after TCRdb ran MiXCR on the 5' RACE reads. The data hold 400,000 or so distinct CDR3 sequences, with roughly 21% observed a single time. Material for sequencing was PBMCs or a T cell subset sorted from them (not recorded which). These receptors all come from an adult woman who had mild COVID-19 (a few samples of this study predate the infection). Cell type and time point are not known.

Written as DNA, the CDR3 is TGTGCCAGTAGGAGGGACAGGGCCAGCTCTGGGGCCAACGTCCTGACTTTC. As protein: CASRRDRASSGANVLTF. This rearrangement joins TRBV19 to TRBJ2-6, with 9 bases identical to TRBD1. V was clipped by 6 bases and J by 0 bases; unmatched bases: 6. Germline-derived CDR1 and CDR2 are LNHDA and SQIVND (reference sequence). The CDR3 consists of 17 residues.

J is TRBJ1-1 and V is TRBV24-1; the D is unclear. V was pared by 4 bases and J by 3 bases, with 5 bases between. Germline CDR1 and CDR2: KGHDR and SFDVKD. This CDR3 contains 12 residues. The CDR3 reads CATSDQDTEAFF. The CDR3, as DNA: TGTGCCACCAGTGACCAGGACACTGAAGCTTTCTTT.

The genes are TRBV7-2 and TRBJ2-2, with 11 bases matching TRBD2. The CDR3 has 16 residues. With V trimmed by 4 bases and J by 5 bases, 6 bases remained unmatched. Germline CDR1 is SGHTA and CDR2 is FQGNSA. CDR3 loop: CASSSSGGQMTGELFF. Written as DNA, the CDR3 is TGTGCCAGCAGCTCTAGCGGGGGGCAGATGACCGGGGAGCTGTTTTTT.

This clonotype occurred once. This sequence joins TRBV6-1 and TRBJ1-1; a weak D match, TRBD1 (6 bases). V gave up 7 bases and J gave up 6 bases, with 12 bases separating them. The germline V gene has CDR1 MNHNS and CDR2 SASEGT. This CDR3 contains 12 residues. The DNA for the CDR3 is TGTGCCAGCACTCAGGACAGCTCTGAAGCTTTCTTT. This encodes CASTQDSSEAFF.

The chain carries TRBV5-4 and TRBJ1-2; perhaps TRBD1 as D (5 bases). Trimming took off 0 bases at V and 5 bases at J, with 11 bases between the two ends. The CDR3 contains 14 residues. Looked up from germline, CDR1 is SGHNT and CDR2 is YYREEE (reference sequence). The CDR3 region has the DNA TGTGCCAGCAGCTTGGAGGGGATACGGTATGGCTACACCTTC. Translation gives CASSLEGIRYGYTF. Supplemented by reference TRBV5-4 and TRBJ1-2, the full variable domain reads ETGVTQSPTHLIKTRGQQVTLRCSSQSGHNTVSWYQQALGQGPQFIFQYYREEENGRGNFPPRFSGLQFPNYSSELNVNALELDDSALYLCASSLEGIRYGYTFGSGTRLTVV.

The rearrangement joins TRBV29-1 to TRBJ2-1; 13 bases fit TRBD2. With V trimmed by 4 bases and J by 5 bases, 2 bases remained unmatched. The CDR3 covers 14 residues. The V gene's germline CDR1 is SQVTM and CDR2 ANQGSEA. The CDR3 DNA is TGCAGCGTTGCGGGACTAGCGGGGAACAATGAGCAGTTCTTC. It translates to CSVAGLAGNNEQFF.

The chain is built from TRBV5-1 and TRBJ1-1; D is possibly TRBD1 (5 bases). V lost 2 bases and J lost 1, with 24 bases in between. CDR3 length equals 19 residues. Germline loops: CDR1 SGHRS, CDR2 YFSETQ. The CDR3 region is CASSFGTHSWGMGNTEAFF. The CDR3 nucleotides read TGCGCCAGCAGCTTCGGGACCCACTCCTGGGGAATGGGGAACACTGAAGCTTTCTTT. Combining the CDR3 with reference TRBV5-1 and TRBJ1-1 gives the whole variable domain KAGVTQTPRYLIKTRGQQVTLSCSPISGHRSVSWYQQTPGQGLQFLFEYFSETQRNKGNFPGRFSGRQFSNSRSEMNVSTLELGDSALYLCASSFGTHSWGMGNTEAFFGQGTRLTVV.

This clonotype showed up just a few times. The CDR3 coding sequence is TGTGCCTGGAGTAAGGGACAGGGCCAAGAGACCCAGTACTTC. It encodes CAWSKGQGQETQYF. This chain joins TRBV30 and TRBJ2-5; TRBD1 matches 9 bases. CDR3 size: 14 residues. CDR1 is GTSNPN and CDR2 is SVGIG in the germline V gene (reference sequence). The ends lost 2 bases at V and 1 base at J; junction bases unmatched: 2.

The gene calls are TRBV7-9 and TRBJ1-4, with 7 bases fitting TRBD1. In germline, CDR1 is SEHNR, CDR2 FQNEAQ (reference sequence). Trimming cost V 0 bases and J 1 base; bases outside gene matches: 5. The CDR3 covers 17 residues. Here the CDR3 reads CASSLAGTDLTNEKLFF. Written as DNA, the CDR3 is TGTGCCAGCAGCTTAGCCGGGACAGATTTAACTAATGAAAAACTGTTTTTT. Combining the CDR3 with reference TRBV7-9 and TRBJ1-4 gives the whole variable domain DTGVSQNPRHKITKRGQNVTFRCDPISEHNRLYWYRQTLGQGPEFLTYFQNEAQLEKSRLLSDRFSAERPKGSFSTLEIQRTEQGDSAMYLCASSLAGTDLTNEKLFFGSGTQLSVL.

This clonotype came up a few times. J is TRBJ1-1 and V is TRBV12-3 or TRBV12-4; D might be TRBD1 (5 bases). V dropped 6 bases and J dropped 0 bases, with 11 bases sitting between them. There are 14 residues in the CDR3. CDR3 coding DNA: TGTGCCAGCAGCTCCCAGGGCGTGAACACTGAAGCTTTCTTT. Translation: CASSSQGVNTEAFF.

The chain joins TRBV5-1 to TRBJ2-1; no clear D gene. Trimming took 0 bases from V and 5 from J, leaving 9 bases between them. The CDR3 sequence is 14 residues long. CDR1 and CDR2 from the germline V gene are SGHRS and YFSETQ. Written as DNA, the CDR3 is TGCGCCAGCAGCTTGGGATCAGTAAACAATGAGCAGTTCTTC. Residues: CASSLGSVNNEQFF.

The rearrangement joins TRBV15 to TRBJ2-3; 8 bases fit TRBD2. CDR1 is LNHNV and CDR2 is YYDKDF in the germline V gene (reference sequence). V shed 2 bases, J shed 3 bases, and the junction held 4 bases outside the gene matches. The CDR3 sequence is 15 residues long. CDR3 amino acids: CATSRTGTRTDTQYF. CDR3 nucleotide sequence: TGTGCCACCAGCAGAACCGGGACTAGGACAGATACGCAGTATTTT.

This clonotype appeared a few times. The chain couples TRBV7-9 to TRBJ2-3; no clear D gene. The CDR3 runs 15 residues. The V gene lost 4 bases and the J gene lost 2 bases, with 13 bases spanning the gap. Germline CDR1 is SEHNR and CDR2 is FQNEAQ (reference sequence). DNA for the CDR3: TGTGCCAGCAGCTGGGCCCCTGGAGTCACAGATACGCAGTATTTT. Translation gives CASSWAPGVTDTQYF.